These 9 T cell receptor beta chains share one sample of origin, sequenced in a study of T cells in Graves' hyperthyroidism and ophthalmopathy. The source material, RNA transcripts, was used to amplify TCR beta CDR3 regions. HTBI primers drove first-round RT-PCR of the TCR CDR3. One entry per CDR3 protein, called by TCRdb with MiXCR from the multiplex PCR reads. The sample has a few hundred thousand distinct CDR3 sequences, about 13% seen once. Material: blood. These receptors were collected from a woman aged 40 to 55 with Graves' ophthalmopathy.

This clonotype has only a few counts. The V and J genes are TRBV6-1 and TRBJ1-1, with D uncertain. Trimming took off 8 bases at V and 5 bases at J, with 15 bases between the two ends. The germline gives CDR1 MNHNS, CDR2 SASEGT. The CDR3 extends over 13 amino acids. The CDR3 DNA is TGTGCCAGCCGCGGGAATCTGGGGACTGAAGCTTTCTTT. Its translation: CASRGNLGTEAFF.

The gene calls are TRBV12-3 or TRBV12-4 and TRBJ1-1, with D hard to call. The CDR3 has 12 amino acids. The V and J ends lost 3 bases and 6 bases respectively, with 8 bases between them. The CDR3 loop reads CASSFLGSEAFF. In nucleotides, the CDR3 is TGTGCCAGCAGTTTTTTAGGGTCTGAAGCTTTCTTT.

This clonotype was counted at least ten times. The chain links TRBV3-1 to TRBJ1-2; no clear D. V was cut by 0 bases and J by 4 bases, with 9 bases left in between. Per the germline V gene, CDR1 is LGHDT and CDR2 is YNNKEL (reference sequence). This CDR3 has 14 residues. CDR3 sequence reads: CASSQEGGSYGYTF. CDR3 coding DNA: TGTGCCAGCAGCCAAGAAGGAGGGAGCTATGGCTACACCTTC.

This chain uses TRBV27 with TRBJ2-3; D is unclear. Germline assignment: CDR1 MNHEY and CDR2 SMNVEV (reference sequence). V lost 5 bases, J lost 3 bases, and 15 bases lay in between. The CDR3 covers 15 residues. The CDR3 region has the DNA TGTGCCAGCAGTACGGAACAGACCCAAACAGATACGCAGTATTTT. Translation gives CASSTEQTQTDTQYF.

This clonotype has just a few counts. The rearrangement uses TRBV3-1 and TRBJ1-4; possible D gene TRBD1, 5 bases. The CDR3 spans 14 residues. In germline, CDR1 is LGHDT, CDR2 YNNKEL (reference sequence). V lost 2 bases, J lost 3 bases, and 7 bases lay in between. The CDR3 sequence: CASSQRQPNEKLFF. The DNA of the CDR3 is TGTGCCAGCAGCCAAAGACAGCCTAATGAAAAACTGTTTTTT. Variable domain in full (rest from reference TRBV3-1 and TRBJ1-4): DTAVSQTPKYLVTQMGNDKSIKCEQNLGHDTMYWYKQDSKKFLKIMFSYNNKELIINETVPNRFSPKSPDKAHLNLHINSLELGDSAVYFCASSQRQPNEKLFFGSGTQLSVL.

This clonotype was counted at least ten times. The gene calls are TRBV28 and TRBJ2-1; 7 bases are shared with TRBD1. V trimming: 7 bases; J trimming: 9 bases; junction bases outside the gene matches: 6. The CDR3 is made up of 12 amino acids. From germline, CDR1 is MDHEN and CDR2 SYDVKM. The CDR3, as DNA: TGTGCCAGCAACAACAGGGGCGGTGAGCAGTTCTTC. Protein product: CASNNRGGEQFF.

The chain uses TRBV18 and TRBJ1-5; weak D call: TRBD1 (6 bases). With 3 bases removed from V and 9 bases from J, the gap between germline ends came to 9 bases. CDR3 length equals 12 residues. Germline values: CDR1 KGHSH, CDR2 LQKENI. The CDR3 region is CASSPPTGPQHF. As DNA, the CDR3 is TGTGCCAGCTCACCGCCGACAGGGCCCCAGCATTTT. Complete variable domain (other parts from reference TRBV18 and TRBJ1-5): NAGVMQNPRHLVRRRGQEARLRCSPMKGHSHVYWYRQLPEEGLKFMVYLQKENIIDESGMPKERFSAEFPKEGPSILRIQQVVRGDSAAYFCASSPPTGPQHFGDGTRLSIL.

This clonotype was picked up many times. The genes are TRBV27 and TRBJ2-5; D gene ambiguous. Germline values: CDR1 MNHEY, CDR2 SMNVEV (reference sequence). The CDR3 is made up of 14 amino acids. The V and J ends lost 5 bases and 7 bases respectively, with 17 bases between them. The DNA for the CDR3 is TGTGCCAGCAGTCCTAGACGGAATCCGGTGACCCAGTACTTC. It codes for CASSPRRNPVTQYF.

This clonotype occurred many times. The chain uses TRBV11-3 and TRBJ2-2, with no clear D. Germline values: CDR1 SGHNT, CDR2 YENEEA. The CDR3 extends over 13 amino acids. Trimming left V 1 base short and J 7 bases short, with 7 bases between. The CDR3 DNA follows: TGTGCCAGCAGCTTAGGAGTTATCGGGGAGCTGTTTTTT. This encodes CASSLGVIGELFF.